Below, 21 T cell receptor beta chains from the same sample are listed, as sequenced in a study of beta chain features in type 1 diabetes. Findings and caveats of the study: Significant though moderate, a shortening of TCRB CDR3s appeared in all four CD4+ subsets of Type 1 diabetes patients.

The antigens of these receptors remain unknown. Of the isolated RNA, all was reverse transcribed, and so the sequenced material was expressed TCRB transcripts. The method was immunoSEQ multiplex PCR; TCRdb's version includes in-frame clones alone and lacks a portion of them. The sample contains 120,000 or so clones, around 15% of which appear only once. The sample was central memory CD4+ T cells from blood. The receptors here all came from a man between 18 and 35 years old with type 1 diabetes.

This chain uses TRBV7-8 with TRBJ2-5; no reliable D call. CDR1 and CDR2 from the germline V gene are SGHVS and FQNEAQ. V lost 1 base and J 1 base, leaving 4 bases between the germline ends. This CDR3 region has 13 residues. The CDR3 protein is CASSLGLQETQYF. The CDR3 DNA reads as TGTGCCAGCAGCTTAGGACTCCAAGAGACCCAGTACTTC.

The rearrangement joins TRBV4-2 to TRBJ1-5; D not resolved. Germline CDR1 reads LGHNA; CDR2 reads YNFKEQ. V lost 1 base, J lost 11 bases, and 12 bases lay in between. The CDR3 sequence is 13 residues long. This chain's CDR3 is CASSQGFGDSQHF. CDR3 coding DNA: TGTGCCAGCAGCCAAGGATTCGGGGATTCCCAGCATTTT.

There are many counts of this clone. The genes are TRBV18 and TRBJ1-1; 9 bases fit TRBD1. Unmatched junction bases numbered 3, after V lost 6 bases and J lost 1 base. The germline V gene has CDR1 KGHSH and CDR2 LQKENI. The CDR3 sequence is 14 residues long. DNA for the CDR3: TGTGCCAGCTCCCTGGGACAGGGGAACACTGAAGCTTTCTTT. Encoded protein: CASSLGQGNTEAFF.

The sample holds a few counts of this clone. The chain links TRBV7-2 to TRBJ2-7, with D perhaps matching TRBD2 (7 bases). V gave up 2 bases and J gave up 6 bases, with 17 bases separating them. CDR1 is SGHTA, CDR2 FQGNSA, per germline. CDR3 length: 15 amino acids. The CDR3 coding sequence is TGTGCCAGCAGCTTATGGGCGGGGGCGCGAGTCGAGCAGTACTTC. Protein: CASSLWAGARVEQYF.

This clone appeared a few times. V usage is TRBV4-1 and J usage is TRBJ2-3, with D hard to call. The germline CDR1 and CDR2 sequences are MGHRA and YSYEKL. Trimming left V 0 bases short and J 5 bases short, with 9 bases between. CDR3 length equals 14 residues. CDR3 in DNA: TGCGCCAGCAGCCAAGATCGTGCGCAAGATACGCAGTATTTT. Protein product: CASSQDRAQDTQYF.

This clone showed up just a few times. This CDR3 is CATQWEGGGDNSPLHF. CDR3 bases: TGTGCCACCCAGTGGGAGGGGGGAGGTGATAATTCACCCCTCCACTTT. This rearrangement joins TRBV28 to TRBJ1-6; perhaps TRBD1 as D (6 bases). The CDR3 is 16 amino acids. Germline V lookup: CDR1 MDHEN, CDR2 SYDVKM. V lost 10 bases, J lost 5 bases, and 21 bases lay in between.

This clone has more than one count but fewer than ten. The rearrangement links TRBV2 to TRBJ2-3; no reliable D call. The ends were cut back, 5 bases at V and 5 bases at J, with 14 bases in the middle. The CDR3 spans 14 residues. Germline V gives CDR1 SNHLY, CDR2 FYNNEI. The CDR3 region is CASSPLPGRDTQYF. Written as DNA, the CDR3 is TGTGCCAGCAGTCCCCTCCCAGGTAGAGATACGCAGTATTTT.

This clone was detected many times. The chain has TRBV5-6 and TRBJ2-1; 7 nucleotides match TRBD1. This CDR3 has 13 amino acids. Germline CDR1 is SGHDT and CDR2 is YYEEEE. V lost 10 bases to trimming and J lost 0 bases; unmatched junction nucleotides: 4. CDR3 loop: CASRGSSYNEQFF. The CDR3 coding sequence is TGTGCCTCCAGGGGGAGCTCCTACAATGAGCAGTTCTTC.

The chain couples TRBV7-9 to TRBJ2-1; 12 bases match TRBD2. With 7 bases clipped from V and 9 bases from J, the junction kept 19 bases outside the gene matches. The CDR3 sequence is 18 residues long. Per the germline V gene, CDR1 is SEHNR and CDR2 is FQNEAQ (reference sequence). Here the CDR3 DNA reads TGTGCCAGCATCCCACGTCCATTGACTAGCGGGAGCGCGAGTGAGCAGTTCTTC. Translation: CASIPRPLTSGSASEQFF.

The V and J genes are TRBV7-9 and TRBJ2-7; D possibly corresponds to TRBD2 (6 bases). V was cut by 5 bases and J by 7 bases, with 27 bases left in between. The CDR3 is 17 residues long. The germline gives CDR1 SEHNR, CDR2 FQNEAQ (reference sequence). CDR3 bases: TGTGCCAGCAGCCCCTCTGGGGGACTGAGGCTAGTGGGGGAGCAGTACTTC. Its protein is CASSPSGGLRLVGEQYF.

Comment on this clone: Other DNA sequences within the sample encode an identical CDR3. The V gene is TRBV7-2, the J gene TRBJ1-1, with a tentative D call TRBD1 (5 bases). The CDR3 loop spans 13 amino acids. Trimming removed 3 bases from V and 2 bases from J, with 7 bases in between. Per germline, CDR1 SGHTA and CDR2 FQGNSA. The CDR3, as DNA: TGTGCCAGCAGCTTTCAGGGTAACACTGAAGCTTTCTTT. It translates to CASSFQGNTEAFF.

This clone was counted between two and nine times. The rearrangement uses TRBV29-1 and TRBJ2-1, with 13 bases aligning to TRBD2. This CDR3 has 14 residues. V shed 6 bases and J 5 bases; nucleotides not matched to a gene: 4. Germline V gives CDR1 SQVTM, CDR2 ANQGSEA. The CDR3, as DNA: TGCAGCGTGGGGGGACTAGCGGGAAACAATGAGCAGTTCTTC. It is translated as CSVGGLAGNNEQFF.

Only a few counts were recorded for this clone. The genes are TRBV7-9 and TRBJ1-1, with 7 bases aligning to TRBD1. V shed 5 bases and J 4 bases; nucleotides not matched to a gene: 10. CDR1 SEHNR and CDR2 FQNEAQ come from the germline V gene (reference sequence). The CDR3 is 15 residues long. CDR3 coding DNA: TGTGCCAGCAGCGGAGGGACAGCCTATTCCACTGAAGCTTTCTTT. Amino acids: CASSGGTAYSTEAFF.

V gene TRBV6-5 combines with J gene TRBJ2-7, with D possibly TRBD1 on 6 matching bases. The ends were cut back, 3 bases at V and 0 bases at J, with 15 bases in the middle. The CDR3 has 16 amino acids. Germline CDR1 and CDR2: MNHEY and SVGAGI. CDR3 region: CASSYHRTGSSYEQYF. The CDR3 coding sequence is TGTGCCAGCAGTTATCATCGCACAGGGAGCTCCTACGAGCAGTACTTC.

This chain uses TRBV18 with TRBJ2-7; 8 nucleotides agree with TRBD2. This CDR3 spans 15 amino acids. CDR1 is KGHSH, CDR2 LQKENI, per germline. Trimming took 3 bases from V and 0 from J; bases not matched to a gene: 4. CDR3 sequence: CASSPSGAYSYEQYF. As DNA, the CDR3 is TGTGCCAGCTCACCTAGCGGGGCGTACTCCTACGAGCAGTACTTC.

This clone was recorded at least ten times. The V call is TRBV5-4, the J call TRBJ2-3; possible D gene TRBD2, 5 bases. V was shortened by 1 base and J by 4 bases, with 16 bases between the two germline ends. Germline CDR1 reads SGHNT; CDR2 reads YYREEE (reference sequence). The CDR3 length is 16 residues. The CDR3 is CASSLRLQPASDTQYF. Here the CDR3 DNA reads TGTGCCAGCAGCTTGAGACTACAACCCGCTTCAGATACGCAGTATTTT. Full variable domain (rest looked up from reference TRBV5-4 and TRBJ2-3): ETGVTQSPTHLIKTRGQQVTLRCSSQSGHNTVSWYQQALGQGPQFIFQYYREEENGRGNFPPRFSGLQFPNYSSELNVNALELDDSALYLCASSLRLQPASDTQYFGPGTRLTVL.

CDR3 nucleotides: TGTGCCAGCAGCTTAGACCCCTCCTACGAGCAGTACTTC. This codes for CASSLDPSYEQYF. The chain employs TRBV7-2 and TRBJ2-7, with D unresolved. CDR3 length: 13 residues. V was shortened by 1 base and J by 0 bases, with 4 bases between the two germline ends. CDR1 and CDR2 (germline): SGHTA, FQGNSA.

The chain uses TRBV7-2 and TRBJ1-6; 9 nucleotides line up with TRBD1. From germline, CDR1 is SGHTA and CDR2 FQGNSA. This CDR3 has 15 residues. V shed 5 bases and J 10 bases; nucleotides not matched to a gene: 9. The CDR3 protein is CASSEFRDRESPLHF. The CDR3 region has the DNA TGTGCCAGCAGCGAGTTCCGGGACAGGGAATCACCCCTCCACTTT.

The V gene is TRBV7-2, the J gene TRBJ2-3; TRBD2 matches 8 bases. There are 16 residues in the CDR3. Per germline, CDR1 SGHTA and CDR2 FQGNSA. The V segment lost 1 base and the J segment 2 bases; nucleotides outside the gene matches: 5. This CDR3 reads CASSLGVAGYTDTQYF. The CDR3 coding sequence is TGTGCCAGCAGCTTAGGAGTAGCGGGGTACACAGATACGCAGTATTTT.

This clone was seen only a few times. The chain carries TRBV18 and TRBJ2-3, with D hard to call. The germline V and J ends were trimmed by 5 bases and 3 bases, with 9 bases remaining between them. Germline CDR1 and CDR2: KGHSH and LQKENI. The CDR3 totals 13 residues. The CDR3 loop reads CASSGESTDTQYF. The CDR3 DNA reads TGTGCCAGCTCAGGAGAGAGTACAGATACGCAGTATTTT.

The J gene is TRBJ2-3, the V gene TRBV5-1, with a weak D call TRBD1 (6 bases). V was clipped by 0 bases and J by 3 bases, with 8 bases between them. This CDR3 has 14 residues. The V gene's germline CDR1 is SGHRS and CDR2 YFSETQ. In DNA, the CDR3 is TGCGCCAGCAGCTTGGGACAGGTAACAGATACGCAGTATTTT. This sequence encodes CASSLGQVTDTQYF.